This T cell receptor beta chain was captured by sequencing in a study of resident and recirculating memory T cells in vitiligo. Study summary: Samples were epidermis from two lesional and two nonlesional sites, plus PBMCs. Study conclusions and caveats: Sequences differed between biopsy sites and patients, suggesting private specificity. Vitiligo lesions lacked a unique dominant clone, and clonality varied.

Produced via immunoSEQ multiplex PCR; TCRdb's table is partial and in-frame only. This table holds roughly 80,000 clones, about 91% found once. No vitiligo treatment was given during the prior three months. This clone was counted only a few times. Its antigen is unknown. The CDR3 contains 15 residues. With V trimmed by 4 bases and J by 0 bases, 7 bases remained unmatched. The germline V gene encodes CDR1 GTSNPN and CDR2 SVGIG (reference sequence). The source of this sequence is a male donor with vitiligo. V gene TRBV30 combines with J gene TRBJ1-1; 8 positions agree with TRBD1. Sample: blood. The CDR3 DNA reads TGTGCCTGGACCAGGGGGCTAGAGATGAACACTGAAGCTTTCTTT. Translated, it gives CAWTRGLEMNTEAFF.